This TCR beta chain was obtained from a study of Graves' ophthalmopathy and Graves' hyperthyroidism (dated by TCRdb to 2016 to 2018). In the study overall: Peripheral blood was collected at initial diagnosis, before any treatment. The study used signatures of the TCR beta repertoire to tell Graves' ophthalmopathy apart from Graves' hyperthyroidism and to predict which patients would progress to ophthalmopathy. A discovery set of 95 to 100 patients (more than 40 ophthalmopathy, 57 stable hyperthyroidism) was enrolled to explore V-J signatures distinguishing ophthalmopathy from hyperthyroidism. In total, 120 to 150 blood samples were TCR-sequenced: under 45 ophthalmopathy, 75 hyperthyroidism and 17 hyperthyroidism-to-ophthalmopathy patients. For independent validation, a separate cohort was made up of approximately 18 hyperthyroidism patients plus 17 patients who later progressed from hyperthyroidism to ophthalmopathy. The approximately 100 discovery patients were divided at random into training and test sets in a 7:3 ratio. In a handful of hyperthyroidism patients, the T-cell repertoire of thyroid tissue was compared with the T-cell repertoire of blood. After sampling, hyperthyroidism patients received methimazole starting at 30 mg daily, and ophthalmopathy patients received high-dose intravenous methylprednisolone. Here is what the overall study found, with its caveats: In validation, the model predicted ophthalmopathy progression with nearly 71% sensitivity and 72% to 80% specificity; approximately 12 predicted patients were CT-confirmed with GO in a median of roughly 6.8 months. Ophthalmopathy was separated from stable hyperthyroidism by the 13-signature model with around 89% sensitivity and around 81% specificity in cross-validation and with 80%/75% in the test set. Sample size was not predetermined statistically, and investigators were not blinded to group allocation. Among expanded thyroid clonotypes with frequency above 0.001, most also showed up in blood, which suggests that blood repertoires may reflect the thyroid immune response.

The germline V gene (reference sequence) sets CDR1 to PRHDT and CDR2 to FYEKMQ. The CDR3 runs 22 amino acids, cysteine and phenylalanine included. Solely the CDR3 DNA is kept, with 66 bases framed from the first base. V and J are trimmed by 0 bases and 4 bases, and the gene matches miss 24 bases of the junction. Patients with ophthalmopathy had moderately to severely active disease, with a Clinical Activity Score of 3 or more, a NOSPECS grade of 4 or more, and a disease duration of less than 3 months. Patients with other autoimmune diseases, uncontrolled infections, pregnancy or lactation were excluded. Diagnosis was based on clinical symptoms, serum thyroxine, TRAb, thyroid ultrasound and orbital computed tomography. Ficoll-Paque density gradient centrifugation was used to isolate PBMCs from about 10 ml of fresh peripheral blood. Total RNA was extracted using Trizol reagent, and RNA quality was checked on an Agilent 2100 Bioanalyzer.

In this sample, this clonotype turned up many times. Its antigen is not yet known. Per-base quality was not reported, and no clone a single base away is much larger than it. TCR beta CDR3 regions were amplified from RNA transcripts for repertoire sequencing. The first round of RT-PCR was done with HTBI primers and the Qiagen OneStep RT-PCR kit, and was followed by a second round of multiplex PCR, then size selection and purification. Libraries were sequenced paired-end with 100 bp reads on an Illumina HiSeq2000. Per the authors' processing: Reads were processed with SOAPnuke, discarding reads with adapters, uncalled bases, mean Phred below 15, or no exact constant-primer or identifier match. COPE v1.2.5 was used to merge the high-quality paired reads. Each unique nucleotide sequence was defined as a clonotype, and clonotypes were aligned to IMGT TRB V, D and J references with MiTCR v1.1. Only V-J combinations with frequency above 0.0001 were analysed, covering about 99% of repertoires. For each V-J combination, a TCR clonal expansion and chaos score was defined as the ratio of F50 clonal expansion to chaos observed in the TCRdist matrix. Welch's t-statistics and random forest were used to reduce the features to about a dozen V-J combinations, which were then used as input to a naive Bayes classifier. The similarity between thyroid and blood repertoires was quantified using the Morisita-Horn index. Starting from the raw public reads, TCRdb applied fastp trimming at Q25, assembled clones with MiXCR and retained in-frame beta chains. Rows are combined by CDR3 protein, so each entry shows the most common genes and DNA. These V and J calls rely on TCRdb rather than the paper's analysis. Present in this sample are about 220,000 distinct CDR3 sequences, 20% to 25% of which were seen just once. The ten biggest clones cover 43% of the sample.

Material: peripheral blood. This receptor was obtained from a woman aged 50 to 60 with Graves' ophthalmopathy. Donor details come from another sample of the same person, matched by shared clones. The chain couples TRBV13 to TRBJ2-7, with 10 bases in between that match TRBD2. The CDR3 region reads CASSLGSMEAFWSGRAEYEQYF. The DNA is TGTGCCAGCAGCTTAGGGAGCATGGAGGCCTTTTGGAGCGGGAGGGCTGAATACGAGCAGTACTTC.